This T cell receptor beta chain was identified during a study of blood T cell repertoires in COVID-19. Study-level background: PBMCs, B-cell-depleted T cells, or T cells provided the cDNA or gDNA that made up the material.

The trim removed 0 bases at V and 2 bases at J, leaving 2 bases unmatched. The CDR3 length is 14 residues. In germline, CDR1 is SGHRS, CDR2 YFSETQ. Original analysis: Using reference gene primer amplification, nucleated cell counts were estimated. Measured with immunoSEQ multiplex PCR; TCRdb has only the in-frame clones, and not every one. V and J calls and clone size are copied from that table; D and trimming were computed from the DNA. The sample holds 55,000 to 75,000 clones, 81% seen once. J is TRBJ2-7 and V is TRBV5-1, with 7 bases identical to TRBD1. This clonotype originated in an elderly man with acute or convalescent COVID-19. The material sequenced was peripheral blood. The CDR3 sequence: CASSLVQGTYEQYF. DNA for the CDR3: TGCGCCAGCAGCTTGGTACAGGGGACCTACGAGCAGTACTTC.